This T cell receptor beta chain was retrieved from a study of T cell responses to AZD1222 COVID-19 vaccine (dated by TCRdb to the early 2020s). In terms of the full investigation: AZD1222 recipients with second doses at about 4 weeks or about 12 weeks were pooled, because spike-specific TCR depth and breadth did not differ between schedules. A total of about 250 trial participants underwent TCR sequencing, of whom 207 had received two doses of AZD1222 and 26 had received two doses of the MenACWY control vaccine. Trial participants were enrolled by age into subgroups of 18-55, 56-69 and 70-plus years, and about 150, 27 and 61 TCR-sequenced participants, respectively, were included in these subgroups. On the study overall, not on this receptor specifically: CD4 TCRs associated with the vaccine covered the entire spike protein, and the dominant responses were in regions 160-218 and 743-854. Because no day 14 peak-response samples were available, repertoires were characterized only after the peak T cell response. Most participants were white British and females outnumbered males, and the authors suggested that clonal diversity may have been underestimated. Conclusions about previously exposed vaccinees are limited because only a handful of AZD1222 recipients were SARS-CoV-2 seropositive at baseline. Epitopes outside the regions mutated in the B.1.351 and B.1.1.7 variants were reportedly recognized by nearly half of the unique spike-specific TCRs. The 56-69-year group was small, and its depth increase did not reach significance, likely because of low power. A significant rise in spike-specific TCR breadth and depth was observed after two AZD1222 doses relative to day 0 and relative to MenACWY recipients.

The germline V and J ends show losses of 3 bases and 4 bases respectively, and no gene match explains 5 bases of the junction. Taken from cysteine to phenylalanine, the CDR3 has 15 residues. Of the read, only the CDR3 DNA is kept; its 45 bases are in frame from base 1. CDR1 and CDR2 are drawn from the germline V gene (reference sequence): LNHNV, YYDKDF. Regarding this clone: Its antigen specificity is not known. No much larger clonotype is one base removed from it; base qualities were not supplied.

The CDR3 regions of human TCRbeta chains were analyzed by immunosequencing. As for the original processing: Repertoire TCRs were matched against a reference library of SARS-CoV-2-specific TCRs generated with the MIRA antigen-specificity platform. Breadth meant the fraction of unique TCRs that were SARS-CoV-2-associated, whereas depth meant the fraction of total T cells that were SARS-CoV-2-associated. Using the MIRA data, every spike-specific TCR was mapped to the spike region that the TCR reacted to and assigned to either a CD4 or a CD8 class. Log10-transformed breadth and depth values were compared by one-way ANOVA with Sidak's multiple comparisons tests. TCRdb holds this immuneACCESS table with in-frame rearrangements only. Some clones are missing; in checked studies, unresolved V genes explain under half, and the rest has no known cause. That table furnishes V, J and clone size, whereas the DNA furnished D and trimming. The sample yields 200,000 or so clones; around 90% were counted once. 5% to 7% of the sample is held by the ten biggest clonotypes.

This specimen's time point label, per the study, means: baseline before first vaccination. Samples from vaccinated people were obtained from the UK trials COV001 and COV002, which included a single-blind randomized controlled phase 2/3 trial of AZD1222 (ChAdOx1 nCoV-19) in healthy adults. Trial participant PBMC samples were collected at day 0 and day 28 after the second dose for TCRbeta chain sequencing. The sequence was obtained from an adult in good health. The chain is encoded by TRBV15 joined to TRBJ1-4, with TRBD1 identical over 7 junction bases. The source material was peripheral blood, sampled on day 0 of AZD1222 vaccination. The sequence in DNA is TGTGCCACCAGCAGCAGGGGGTCCCTTAATGAAAAACTGTTTTTT. Translated, it gives CATSSRGSLNEKLFF.